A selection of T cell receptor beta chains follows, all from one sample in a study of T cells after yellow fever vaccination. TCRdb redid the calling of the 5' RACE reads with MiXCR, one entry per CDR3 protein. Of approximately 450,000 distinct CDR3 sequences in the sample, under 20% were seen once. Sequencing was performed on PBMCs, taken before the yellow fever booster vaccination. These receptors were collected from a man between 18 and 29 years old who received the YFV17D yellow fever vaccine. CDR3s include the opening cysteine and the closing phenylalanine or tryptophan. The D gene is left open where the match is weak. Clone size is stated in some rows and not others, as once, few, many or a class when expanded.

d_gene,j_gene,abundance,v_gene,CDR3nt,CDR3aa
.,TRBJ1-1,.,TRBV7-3,TGTGCCAGCAGCTTACAGGGGTCGGGGTCAGAAGCTTTCTTT,CASSLQGSGSEAFF
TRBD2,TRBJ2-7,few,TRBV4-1,TGCGCCAGCAGCCAACCGGTAGCGGGGGGTCCGGAGTACTTC,CASSQPVAGGPEYF
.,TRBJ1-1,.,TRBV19,TGTGCCAGTAGTATAATACTAGGTCGGGGACAGAACACTGAAGCTTTCTTT,CASSIILGRGQNTEAFF
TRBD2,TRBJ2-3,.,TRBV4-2,TGTGCCAGCAGCCAAGATCCGGGGGGGTACACAGATACGCAGTATTTT,CASSQDPGGYTDTQYF
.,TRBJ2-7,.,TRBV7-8,TGTGCCAGCAGCATGCAAAGATCCGGGACGGACTACGAGCAGTACTTC,CASSMQRSGTDYEQYF
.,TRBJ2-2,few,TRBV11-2,TGTGCCAGCAGCTCCCATAGGGGTCGGCACACCGGGGAGCTGTTTTTT,CASSSHRGRHTGELFF
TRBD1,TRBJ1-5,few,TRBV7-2,TGTGCCAGCAGCTCCCACAGGGGGCCCTATCAGCCCCAGCATTTT,CASSSHRGPYQPQHF
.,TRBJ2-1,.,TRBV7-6,TGTGCCAGCAGCCGGGGAGGGGGGGGCAATGAGCAGTTCTTC,CASSRGGGGNEQFF
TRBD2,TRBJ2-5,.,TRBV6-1,TGTGCCAGCGGCATTTGGGCCCAGCGGGGACAAGAGACCCAGTACTTC,CASGIWAQRGQETQYF
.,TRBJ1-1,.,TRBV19,TGTGCCAGTAGCCTAAGCGCAGGCCCAGCTTTCTTT,CASSLSAGPAFF
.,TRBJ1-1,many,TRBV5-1,TGCGCCAGCAGCTTGGATGTGAACACTGAAGCTTTCTTT,CASSLDVNTEAFF
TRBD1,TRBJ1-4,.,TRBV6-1,TGTGCCAGCAGCTACGGACAGGGCGGCGAAAAACTGTTTTTT,CASSYGQGGEKLFF
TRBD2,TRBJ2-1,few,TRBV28,TGTGCCAGCAGTCCACTCCTTCTACTAGCGGGGTTAGCCTACAATGAGCAGTTCTTC,CASSPLLLLAGLAYNEQFF
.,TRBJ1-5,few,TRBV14,TGTGCCAGCAGCCGCCCCCCCTTTCGGTCCCAGCATTTT,CASSRPPFRSQHF
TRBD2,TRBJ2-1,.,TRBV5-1,TGCGCCAGCAGCGACACACTAGCGGGGGGGCGCTTAAATGAGCAGTTCTTC,CASSDTLAGGRLNEQFF
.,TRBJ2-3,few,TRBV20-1,TGCAGTGCTAGAGACTGGGGGATTTCCACAGATACGCAGTATTTT,CSARDWGISTDTQYF
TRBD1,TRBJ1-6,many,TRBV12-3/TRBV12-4,TGTGCCAGCAGTTTTGGGGACAGGGGAGTCCACTTT,CASSFGDRGVHF
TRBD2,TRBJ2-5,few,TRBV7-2,TGTGCCAGCAGCTTATCGCCAGCGGGGGGGCTAGAGACCCAGTACTTC,CASSLSPAGGLETQYF
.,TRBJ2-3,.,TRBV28,TGTGCCAGCAGATCGGGGCAGGGGACCTGGGATACGCAGTATTTT,CASRSGQGTWDTQYF
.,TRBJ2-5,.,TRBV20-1,TGCAGTGCTAGAGAGGCGGGTAGGGGGAATCAAGAGACCCAGTACTTC,CSAREAGRGNQETQYF
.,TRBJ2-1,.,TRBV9,TGTGCCAGCAGCGCGGGACCCCCGAGGGACAATGAGCAGTTCTTC,CASSAGPPRDNEQFF
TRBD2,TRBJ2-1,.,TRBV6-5,TGTGCCAGCAGTCAATATAGCGGGGCTTACAATGAGCAGTTCTTC,CASSQYSGAYNEQFF
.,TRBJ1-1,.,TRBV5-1,TGCGCCAGCTCACCACAGCTCGGGAACACTGAAGCTTTCTTT,CASSPQLGNTEAFF
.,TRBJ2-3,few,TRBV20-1,TGCAGTGCAAGGGACGGGAGCACAGATACGCAGTATTTT,CSARDGSTDTQYF
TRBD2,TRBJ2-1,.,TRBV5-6,TGTGCCAGCAGCTTGAGAGCGGGGGGGCCCTATGAGCAGTTCTTC,CASSLRAGGPYEQFF
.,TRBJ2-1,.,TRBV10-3,TGTGCCATCAGGACTATGGACAGAGAGCAGTTCTTC,CAIRTMDREQFF
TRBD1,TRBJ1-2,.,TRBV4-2,TGTGCCAGCAGCCAAGTACAGGGGACGGCCTTGGGCTACACCTTC,CASSQVQGTALGYTF
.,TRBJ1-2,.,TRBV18,TGTGCCAGCTCACCTTGGGACGGAGCTAACTATGGCTACACCTTC,CASSPWDGANYGYTF
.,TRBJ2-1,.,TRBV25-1,TGTGCCAGCAGTGAAGAGGACGGGAGCTCCTACAATGAGCAGTTCTTC,CASSEEDGSSYNEQFF
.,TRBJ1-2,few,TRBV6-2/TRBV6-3,TGTGCCAGCAGTTATCCTGACGGTGGCTACACCTTC,CASSYPDGGYTF
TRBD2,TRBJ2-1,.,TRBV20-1,TGCAGTGCTCTTGGGGAGGGACTAGCGGCAAGCTCCTACAATGAGCAGTTCTTC,CSALGEGLAASSYNEQFF
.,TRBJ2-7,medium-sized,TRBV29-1,TGCAGCGTTGAAGTTCGGGCAGACGAGCAGTACTTC,CSVEVRADEQYF
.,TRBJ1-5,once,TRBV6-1,TGTGCCAGCAGTCCCCAGGGGAGAGGGAACGGCCAGCCCCAGCATTTT,CASSPQGRGNGQPQHF
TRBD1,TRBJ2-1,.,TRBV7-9,TGTGCCAGCAGCTCTCTACAGGGGGACAATGAGCAGTTCTTC,CASSSLQGDNEQFF
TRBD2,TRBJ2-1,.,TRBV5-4,TGTGCCGTGAGCGGGGGGGCCACCTACAATGAGCAGTTCTTC,CAVSGGATYNEQFF
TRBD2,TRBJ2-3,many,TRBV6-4,TGTGCCAGCAGTGACTCTAGCGGGGGGGCCACAGATACGCAGTATTTT,CASSDSSGGATDTQYF
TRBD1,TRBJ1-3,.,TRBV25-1,TGTGCCAGCAGTGACCCGGGACAGGGAAACACCATATATTTT,CASSDPGQGNTIYF
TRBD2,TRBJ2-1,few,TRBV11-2,TGTGCCAGCAGTTCCCCGAGGACTAGCGGGGGCAATGAGCAGTTCTTC,CASSSPRTSGGNEQFF
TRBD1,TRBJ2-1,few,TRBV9,TGTGCCAGCAGCGTGGACAGGATTTACAATGAGCAGTTCTTC,CASSVDRIYNEQFF
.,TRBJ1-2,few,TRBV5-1,TGCGCCAGCAGCTTGGGGACGCAAAATGGCTACACCTTC,CASSLGTQNGYTF
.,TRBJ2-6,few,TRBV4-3,TGCGCCAGCAGCCAAGATAACCCGCTTAGGAGCCTTACTGGGGCCAACGTCCTGACTTTC,CASSQDNPLRSLTGANVLTF
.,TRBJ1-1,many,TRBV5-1,TGCGCCAGCAGCTTGGGGGGAGACACTGAAGCTTTCTTT,CASSLGGDTEAFF
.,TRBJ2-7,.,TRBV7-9,TGTGCCAGCAGCTGGGCCCCTTACGAGCAGTACTTC,CASSWAPYEQYF
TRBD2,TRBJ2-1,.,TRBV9,TGTGCCAGCAGCGGGGGACTAGCGGGGGGTTCCAATGAGCAGTTCTTC,CASSGGLAGGSNEQFF
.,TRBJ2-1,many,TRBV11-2,TGTGCCAGCAGCTTAGAGGCAACCTCCTACAATGAGCAGTTCTTC,CASSLEATSYNEQFF
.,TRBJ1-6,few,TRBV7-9,TGTGCCAGCAGCCATAATCGACGTGTTTCACCCCTCCACTTT,CASSHNRRVSPLHF